This T cell receptor (beta chain) emerged from a study of CD8 T cells in ankylosing spondylitis. V was clipped by 5 bases and J by 4 bases, with 18 bases between them. CDR1 DFQATT and CDR2 SNEGSKA come from the germline V gene (reference sequence). The CDR3 sequence is 14 residues long. Study-level points and caveats: Disease-associated clonotypes exhibited CD8+ identity and were relatively infrequent in peripheral blood. The study identified a TCR beta motif of fewer than 10 highly homologous variants that appeared characteristic of ankylosing spondylitis blood. Certain motif variants had earlier been reported in reactive arthritis synovial fluid and blood.

Generation of TCR beta libraries employed quantitative 5'-RACE incorporating molecular barcodes. From the 5' RACE reads, TCRdb called clonotypes with MiXCR, one entry per CDR3 protein. The sample holds a few hundred thousand distinct CDR3 sequences, over 15% seen once. Only a few counts were recorded for this clonotype. Its matching antigen is unknown. The chain couples TRBV20-1 to TRBJ2-7; D may match TRBD1 or TRBD2 (5 bases each). The clonotype was recovered from a male donor with ankylosing spondylitis. The sample comprised blood, either unsorted or a sorted T cell fraction (not recorded which). The CDR3 nucleotides read TGCAGTGCTGGACCGGGACCGAGCATATACGAGCAGTACTTC. Amino acids: CSAGPGPSIYEQYF.